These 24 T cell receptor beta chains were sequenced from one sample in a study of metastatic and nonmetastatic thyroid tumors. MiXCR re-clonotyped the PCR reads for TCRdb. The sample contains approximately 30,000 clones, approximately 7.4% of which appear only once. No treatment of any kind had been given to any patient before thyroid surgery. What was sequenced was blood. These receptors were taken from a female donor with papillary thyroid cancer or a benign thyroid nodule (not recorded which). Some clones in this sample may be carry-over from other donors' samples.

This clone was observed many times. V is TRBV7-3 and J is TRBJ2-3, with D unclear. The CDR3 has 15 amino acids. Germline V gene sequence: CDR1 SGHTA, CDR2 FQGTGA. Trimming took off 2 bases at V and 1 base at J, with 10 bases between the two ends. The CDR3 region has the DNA TGTGCCAGCAGCTTAGGCGGTATTCGCACAGATACGCAGTATTTT. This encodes CASSLGGIRTDTQYF.

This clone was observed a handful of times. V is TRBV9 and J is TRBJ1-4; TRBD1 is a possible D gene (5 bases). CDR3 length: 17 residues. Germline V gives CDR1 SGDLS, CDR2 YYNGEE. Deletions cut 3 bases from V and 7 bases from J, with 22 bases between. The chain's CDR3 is CASSAGHQAGGSEKLFF. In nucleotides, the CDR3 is TGTGCCAGCAGCGCCGGTCACCAGGCGGGGGGTAGTGAAAAACTGTTTTTT. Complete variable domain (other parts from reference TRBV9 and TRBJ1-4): DSGVTQTPKHLITATGQRVTLRCSPRSGDLSVYWYQQSLDQGLQFLIQYYNGEERAKGNILERFSAQQFPDLHSELNLSSLELGDSALYFCASSAGHQAGGSEKLFFGSGTQLSVL.

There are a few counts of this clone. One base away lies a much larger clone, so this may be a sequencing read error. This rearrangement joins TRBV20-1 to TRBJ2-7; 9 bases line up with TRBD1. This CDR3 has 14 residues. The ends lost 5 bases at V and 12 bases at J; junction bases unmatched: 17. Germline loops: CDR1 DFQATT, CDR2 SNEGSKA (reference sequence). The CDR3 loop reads CSAGGGTGTYKRYF. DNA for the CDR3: TGCAGTGCTGGGGGCGGGACAGGGACCTACAAGCGGTACTTC.

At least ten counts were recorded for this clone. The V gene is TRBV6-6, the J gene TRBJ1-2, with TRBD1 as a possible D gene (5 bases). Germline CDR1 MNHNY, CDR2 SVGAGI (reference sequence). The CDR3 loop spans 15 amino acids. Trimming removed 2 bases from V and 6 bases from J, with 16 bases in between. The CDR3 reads CASSYGEGLADGYTF. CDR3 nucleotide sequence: TGTGCCAGCAGTTACGGGGAGGGACTTGCGGATGGCTACACCTTC.

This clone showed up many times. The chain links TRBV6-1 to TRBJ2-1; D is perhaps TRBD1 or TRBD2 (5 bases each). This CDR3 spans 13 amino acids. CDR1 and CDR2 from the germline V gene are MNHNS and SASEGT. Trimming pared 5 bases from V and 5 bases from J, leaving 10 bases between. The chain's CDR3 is CASSPGANNEQFF. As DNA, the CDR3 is TGTGCCAGCAGTCCCGGGGCCAACAATGAGCAGTTCTTC.

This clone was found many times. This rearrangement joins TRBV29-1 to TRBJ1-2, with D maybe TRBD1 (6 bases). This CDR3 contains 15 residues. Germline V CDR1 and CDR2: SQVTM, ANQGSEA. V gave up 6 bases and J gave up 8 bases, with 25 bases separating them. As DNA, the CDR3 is TGCAGCGTAGGAGGGGAGACAGGATTCCTAAGCGGCTACACCTTC. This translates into CSVGGETGFLSGYTF.

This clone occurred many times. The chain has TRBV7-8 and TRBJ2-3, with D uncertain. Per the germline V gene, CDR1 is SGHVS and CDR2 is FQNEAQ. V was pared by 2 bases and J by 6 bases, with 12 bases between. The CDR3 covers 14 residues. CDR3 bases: TGTGCCAGCAGCTTAAGTCTTAATAGTGATACGCAGTATTTT. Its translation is CASSLSLNSDTQYF.

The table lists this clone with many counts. The CDR3 spells CASSLFLTAYEQYF. DNA of the CDR3: TGTGCCAGCAGCCTATTTTTGACAGCCTACGAGCAGTACTTC. The rearrangement uses TRBV3-1 and TRBJ2-7; a possible D gene is TRBD1 (5 bases). The V end was cut by 4 bases, the J end by 2 bases, with 12 bases between. CDR3 length: 14 residues. The germline V gene encodes CDR1 LGHDT and CDR2 YNNKEL (reference sequence).

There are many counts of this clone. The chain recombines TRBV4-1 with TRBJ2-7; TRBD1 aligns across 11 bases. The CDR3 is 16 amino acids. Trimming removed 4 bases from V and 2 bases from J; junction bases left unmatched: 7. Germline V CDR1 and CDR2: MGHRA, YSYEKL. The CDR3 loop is CASSPSRTGGPYEQYF. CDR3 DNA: TGCGCCAGCAGCCCCTCTCGGACAGGGGGCCCCTACGAGCAGTACTTC.

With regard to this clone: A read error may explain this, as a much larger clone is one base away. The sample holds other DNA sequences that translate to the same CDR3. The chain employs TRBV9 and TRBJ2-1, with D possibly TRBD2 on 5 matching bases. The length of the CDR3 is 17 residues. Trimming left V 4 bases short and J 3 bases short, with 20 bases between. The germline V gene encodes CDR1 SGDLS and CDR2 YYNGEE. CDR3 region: CASSPFPTSGNYNEQFF. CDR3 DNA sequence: TGTGCCAGCAGCCCCTTCCCCACTAGTGGGAACTACAATGAGCAGTTCTTC.

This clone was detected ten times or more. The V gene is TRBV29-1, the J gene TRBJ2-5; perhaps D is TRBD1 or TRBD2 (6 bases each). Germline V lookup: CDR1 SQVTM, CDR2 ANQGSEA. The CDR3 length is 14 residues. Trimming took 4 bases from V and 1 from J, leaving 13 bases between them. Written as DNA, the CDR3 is TGCAGCGTTGGATGGGGGGCTGGCCAAGAGACCCAGTACTTC. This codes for CSVGWGAGQETQYF.

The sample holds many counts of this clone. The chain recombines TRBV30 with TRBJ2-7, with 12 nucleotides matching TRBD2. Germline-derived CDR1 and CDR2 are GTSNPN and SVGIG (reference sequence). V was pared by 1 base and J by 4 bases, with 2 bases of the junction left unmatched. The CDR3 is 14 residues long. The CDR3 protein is CAWSAGLAGYEQYF. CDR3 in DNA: TGTGCCTGGAGTGCAGGACTAGCGGGGTACGAGCAGTACTTC.

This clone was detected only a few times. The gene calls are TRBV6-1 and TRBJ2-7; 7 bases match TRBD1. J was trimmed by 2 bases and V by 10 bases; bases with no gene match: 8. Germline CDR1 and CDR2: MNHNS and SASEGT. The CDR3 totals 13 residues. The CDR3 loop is CATKDQGAYEQYF. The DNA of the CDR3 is TGTGCCACAAAGGATCAGGGGGCCTACGAGCAGTACTTC.

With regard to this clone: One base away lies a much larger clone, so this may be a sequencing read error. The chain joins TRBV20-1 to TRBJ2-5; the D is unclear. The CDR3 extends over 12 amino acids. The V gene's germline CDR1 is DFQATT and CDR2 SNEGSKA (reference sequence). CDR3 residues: CSASHTQETHYF. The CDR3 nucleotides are TGCAGTGCTAGTCACACCCAAGAGACCCATTACTTC.

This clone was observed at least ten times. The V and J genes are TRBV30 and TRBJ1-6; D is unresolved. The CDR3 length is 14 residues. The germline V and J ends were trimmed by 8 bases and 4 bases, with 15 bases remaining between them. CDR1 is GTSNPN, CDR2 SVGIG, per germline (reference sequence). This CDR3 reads CAQTSGLYNSPLHF. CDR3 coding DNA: TGTGCCCAGACTTCCGGACTGTATAATTCACCCCTCCACTTT.

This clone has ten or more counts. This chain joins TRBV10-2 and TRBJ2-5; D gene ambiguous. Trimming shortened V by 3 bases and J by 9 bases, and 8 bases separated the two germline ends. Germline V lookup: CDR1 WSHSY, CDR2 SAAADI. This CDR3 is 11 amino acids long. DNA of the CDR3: TGCGCCAGCAGTGAAGGAGATGCCCAGTACTTC. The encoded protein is CASSEGDAQYF.

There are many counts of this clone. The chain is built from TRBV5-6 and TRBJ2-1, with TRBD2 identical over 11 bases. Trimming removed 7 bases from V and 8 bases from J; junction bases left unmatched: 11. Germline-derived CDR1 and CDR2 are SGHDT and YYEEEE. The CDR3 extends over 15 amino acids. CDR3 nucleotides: TGTGCCAGCGCCCGGCCTAGCGGGGGGTTCGATGAGCAGTTCTTC. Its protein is CASARPSGGFDEQFF. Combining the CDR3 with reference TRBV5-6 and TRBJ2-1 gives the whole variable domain DAGVTQSPTHLIKTRGQQVTLRCSPKSGHDTVSWYQQALGQGPQFIFQYYEEEERQRGNFPDRFSGHQFPNYSSELNVNALLLGDSALYLCASARPSGGFDEQFFGPGTRLTVL.

The CDR3 is CASRRKYEQYF. CDR3 in DNA: TGCGCCAGCAGGAGAAAATACGAGCAGTACTTC. V is TRBV5-1 and J is TRBJ2-7; D uncertain. With 5 bases removed from V and 4 bases from J, the gap between germline ends came to 7 bases. There are 11 residues in the CDR3. The V gene's germline CDR1 is SGHRS and CDR2 YFSETQ. Together with reference TRBV5-1 and TRBJ2-7, the CDR3 gives the full variable domain: KAGVTQTPRYLIKTRGQQVTLSCSPISGHRSVSWYQQTPGQGLQFLFEYFSETQRNKGNFPGRFSGRQFSNSRSEMNVSTLELGDSALYLCASRRKYEQYFGPGTRLTVT.

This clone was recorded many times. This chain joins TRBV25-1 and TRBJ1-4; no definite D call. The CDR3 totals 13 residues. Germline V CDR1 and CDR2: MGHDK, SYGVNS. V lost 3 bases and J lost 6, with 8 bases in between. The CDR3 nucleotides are TGTGCCAGCAGTGACTGGCCCGATGAAAAACTGTTTTTT. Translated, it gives CASSDWPDEKLFF.

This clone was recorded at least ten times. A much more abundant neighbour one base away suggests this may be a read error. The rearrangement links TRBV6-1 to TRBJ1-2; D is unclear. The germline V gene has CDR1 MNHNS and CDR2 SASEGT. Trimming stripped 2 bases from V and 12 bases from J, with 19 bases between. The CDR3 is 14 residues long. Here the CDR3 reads CASSERVRADDNTF. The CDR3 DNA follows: TGTGCCAGCAGTGAAAGGGTGAGGGCGGATGACAACACCTTC.

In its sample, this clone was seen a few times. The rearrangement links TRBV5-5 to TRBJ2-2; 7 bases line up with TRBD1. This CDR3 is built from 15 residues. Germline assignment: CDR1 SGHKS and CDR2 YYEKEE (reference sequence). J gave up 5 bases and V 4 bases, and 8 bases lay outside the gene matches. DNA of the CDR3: TGTGCCAGCAGCACAACCGACAGGGAAACCGGGGAGCTGTTTTTT. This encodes CASSTTDRETGELFF.

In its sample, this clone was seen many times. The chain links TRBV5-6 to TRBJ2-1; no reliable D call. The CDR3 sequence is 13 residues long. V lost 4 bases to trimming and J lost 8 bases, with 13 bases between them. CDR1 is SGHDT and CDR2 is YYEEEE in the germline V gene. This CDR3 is CASSRGPVDEQFF. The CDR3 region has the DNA TGTGCCAGCAGCCGCGGACCCGTCGATGAGCAGTTCTTC.

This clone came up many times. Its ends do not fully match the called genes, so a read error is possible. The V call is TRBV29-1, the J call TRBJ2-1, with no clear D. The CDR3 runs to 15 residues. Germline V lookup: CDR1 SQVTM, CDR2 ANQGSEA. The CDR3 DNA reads TGCAGCGTGGAAGGAGTCACTTCACCCTACAATGAGCAGTTCTTC. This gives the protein CSVEGVTSPYNEQFF.

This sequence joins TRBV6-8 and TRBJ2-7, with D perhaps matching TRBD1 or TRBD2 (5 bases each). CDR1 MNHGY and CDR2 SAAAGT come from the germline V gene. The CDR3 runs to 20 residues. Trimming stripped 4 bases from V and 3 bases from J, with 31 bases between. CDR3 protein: CASSSPTSGVNRLAIYEQYF. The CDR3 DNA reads TGTGCCAGCAGTTCCCCCACAAGTGGCGTCAACAGGTTAGCGATCTACGAGCAGTACTTC.